The 9 T cell receptor beta chains reported below all come from one sample, sequenced in a study of read filtering for tumor transcriptome and immune sequencing (dated by TCRdb to the early 2020s). The sequencing machine was an Illumina HiSeq 4000. The Immunoverse kit was used to build TCR libraries from about 400 ng RNA, with molecular barcoded adaptors covering alpha/delta and beta/gamma chains. TCRdb ran its own pipeline on the public reads, namely fastp trimming at Q25 and MiXCR clone calling, and kept in-frame beta chains. Entries that share a CDR3 protein sequence are merged under the most common genes and DNA. This sample gives 130,000 or so distinct CDR3 sequences in total; about 13% of them show up just once. The top ten clonotypes cover under 9% of the sample. The sequenced sample consisted of a population of CD138-negative cells sorted from bone marrow. The sample's cell subset or site, from its label and the paper: bone marrow mononuclear cells depleted of CD138+ plasma/myeloma cells by negative magnetic selection. Receptors originate from a donor at least 40 years old with multiple myeloma.

This clonotype was found many times. The chain carries TRBV12-3 or TRBV12-4 and TRBJ2-2; 7 nucleotides agree with TRBD1. The CDR3 sequence is 16 residues long. V lost 6 bases, J lost 0 bases, and 7 bases stayed unmatched. For the CDR3, the DNA is TGTGCCAGCAGAACCTACAGGGGATCGAACACCGGGGAGCTGTTTTTT. Protein: CASRTYRGSNTGELFF.

This clonotype was observed many times. The chain joins TRBV20-1 to TRBJ2-7, with 12 bases matching TRBD1. There are 19 residues in the CDR3. The junction had 14 bases not matched to a gene; V was cut back by 1 base and J by 1 base. The germline V gene encodes CDR1 DFQATT and CDR2 SNEGSKA (reference sequence). Here the CDR3 DNA reads TGCAGTGCTAGAGCGAGGGACAGGGGGCCCACAAGGGTTTCCTACGAGCAGTACTTC. As protein: CSARARDRGPTRVSYEQYF.

This clonotype was detected ten times or more. V and J are TRBV15 and TRBJ1-2; 9 bases fit TRBD1. The V gene end was trimmed by 3 bases and the J gene end by 4 bases; junction bases not matched to a gene: 9. This CDR3 contains 16 residues. Germline V lookup: CDR1 LNHNV, CDR2 YYDKDF (reference sequence). Here the CDR3 DNA reads TGTGCCACCAGCAGCCGGGACAGGGTCTTATTCTATGGCTACACCTTC. Its translation: CATSSRDRVLFYGYTF.

V is TRBV7-2 and J is TRBJ1-5; D is possibly TRBD1 (6 bases). Trimming took 1 base from V and 5 from J, leaving 12 bases between them. This CDR3 region has 15 residues. Germline CDR1 is SGHTA and CDR2 is FQGNSA. This CDR3 reads CASSLGQGPDQPQHF. The CDR3 region has the DNA TGTGCCAGCAGCTTAGGGCAGGGGCCCGATCAGCCCCAGCATTTT.

This clonotype has at least ten counts. The gene calls are TRBV7-9 and TRBJ1-1, with TRBD1 as a possible D gene (6 bases). The ends were cut back, 4 bases at V and 6 bases at J, with 9 bases in the middle. This CDR3 region has 12 residues. Germline CDR1 reads SEHNR; CDR2 reads FQNEAQ (reference sequence). The CDR3 sequence: CASSSGAPEAFF. The CDR3 region has the DNA TGTGCCAGCAGCTCGGGGGCCCCTGAAGCTTTCTTT.

This clonotype was counted a few times. The chain is built from TRBV20-1 and TRBJ2-7; the D is unclear. CDR3 length: 12 residues. The germline V and J ends were trimmed by 2 bases and 6 bases, with 11 bases remaining between them. Germline lookup yields CDR1 DFQATT and CDR2 SNEGSKA (reference sequence). Here the CDR3 reads CSARKLASEQYF. For the CDR3, the DNA is TGCAGTGCTAGAAAGTTGGCAAGCGAGCAGTACTTC.

This clonotype was detected many times. V gene TRBV7-9 combines with J gene TRBJ2-5, with 16 bases identical to TRBD2. The CDR3 contains 14 residues. J lost 5 bases, V lost 7 bases, and 1 base had no gene match. CDR1 is SEHNR and CDR2 is FQNEAQ in the germline V gene (reference sequence). The CDR3 loop reads CASMGLAGGETQYF. Written as DNA, the CDR3 is TGTGCCAGCATGGGACTAGCGGGGGGGGAGACCCAGTACTTC.

This clonotype showed up many times. The chain recombines TRBV6-5 with TRBJ2-7; TRBD2 matches 11 bases. The V gene end was trimmed by 2 bases and the J gene end by 0 bases; junction bases not matched to a gene: 0. This CDR3 region has 15 residues. CDR1 and CDR2 (germline): MNHEY, SVGAGI. The CDR3 nucleotides are TGTGCCAGCAGTTACACTAGCGGGAGCTCCTACGAGCAGTACTTC. Translation: CASSYTSGSSYEQYF.

In its sample, this clonotype was seen many times. The genes are TRBV27 and TRBJ2-7, with 10 bases lining up with TRBD1. Trimming cost V 1 base and J 3 bases; bases outside gene matches: 3. CDR3 length equals 15 residues. Germline lookup yields CDR1 MNHEY and CDR2 SMNVEV (reference sequence). CDR3 DNA: TGTGCCAGCAGTTTATACGGGGACAGGGGCTACGAGCAGTACTTC. Protein: CASSLYGDRGYEQYF.